The sample holds one count of the clone carrying this T cell receptor beta chain. This entry is derived from a study of CD8+ T cells in alopecia areata. Germline CDR1 reads MGHRA; CDR2 reads YSYEKL. V was clipped by 0 bases and J by 5 bases; unmatched bases: 8. The CDR3 sequence is 17 residues long. Patients with alopecia areata provided lesional scalp punch biopsies as well as peripheral blood. RNA was isolated and reverse transcribed to cDNA, the sequencing template. Profiling relied on immunoSEQ multiplex PCR, and the TCRdb table lists in-frame clones only, not all of them. The sample lists roughly 65,000 clones, approximately 46% occurring once.

This sequence originates from a human donor with alopecia areata. Sequenced material: CD8+ T cells sorted from blood, taken at week 0. The chain uses TRBV4-1 and TRBJ2-2; TRBD1 matches at 8 bases. CDR3 sequence: CASSQDPDRDMTGELFF. As DNA, the CDR3 is TGCGCCAGCAGCCAAGATCCGGACAGGGATATGACCGGGGAGCTGTTTTTT.